Sequencing of this T cell receptor beta chain was carried out in a study of T cell repertoires in cytomegalovirus infection. TCRdb ran MiXCR on the reads and lists one entry per CDR3 protein. This sample yields about 300,000 distinct CDR3 sequences, of which around 9.6% are seen a single time; less than 3% belongs to the top ten. General study results and limits: Frequencies of public TCR beta families were cumulated, and this identified carriers of CMV plus the relevant HLA.

The CDR3 consists of 16 residues. V shed 0 bases and J shed 2 bases, with 11 bases lying between them. Germline CDR1 reads MNHEY; CDR2 reads SVGEGT. This clonotype was recorded many times. Its antigen is undetermined. The rearrangement uses TRBV6-2 or TRBV6-3 and TRBJ2-1; TRBD1 might be the D (6 bases). This TCR came from a human donor in good health (CMV status not recorded). Some clones in this sample may be carry-over from other donors' samples. Sequencing input: PBMCs. The CDR3 DNA reads as TGTGCCAGCAGTTACTCCGGCAGGGGAACCTACAATGAGCAGTTCTTC. Translated: CASSYSGRGTYNEQFF.